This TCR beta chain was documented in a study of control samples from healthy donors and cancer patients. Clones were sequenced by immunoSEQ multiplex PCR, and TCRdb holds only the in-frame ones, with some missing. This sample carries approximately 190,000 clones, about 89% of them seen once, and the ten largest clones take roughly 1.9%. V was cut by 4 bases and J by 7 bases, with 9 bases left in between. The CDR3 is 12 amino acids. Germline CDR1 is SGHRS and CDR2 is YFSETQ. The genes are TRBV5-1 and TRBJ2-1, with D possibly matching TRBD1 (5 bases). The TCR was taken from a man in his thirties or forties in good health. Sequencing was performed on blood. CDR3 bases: TGCGCCAGCAGCACACAGGCAAATGAGCAGTTCTTC. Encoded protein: CASSTQANEQFF.